These 26 T cell receptor beta chains came from one sample sequenced in a study of T cells in women clearing cervical HPV infection. Repertoires were generated with immunoSEQ multiplex PCR, while TCRdb's copy carries only in-frame clones and drops some. Its clone listing holds about 36,000 clones. The sequencing sample was made of blood buffy coat. The source is a woman aged 18-70 years with a cervical HPV16 infection that either progressed to CIN3+ or cleared (not recorded which).

Regarding this clone: The read ends 3 residues shy of where the CDR3 ends; the end is completed using the germline J gene. The chain has TRBV19 and TRBJ1-5, with 11 bases lining up with TRBD1. This CDR3 contains 17 residues. CDR1 and CDR2 (germline): LNHDA, SQIVND (reference sequence). J was trimmed by 2 bases and V by 6 bases; bases with no gene match: 9. The CDR3 loop reads CASRTGTGGEGNQPQHF. The CDR3 DNA, read in part, is TGTGCCAGTAGAACCGGGACAGGGGGAGAGGGCAATCAGCCC.

On this clone itself: The CDR3 end is not reached by the read, which stops 3 residues before it; the germline J gene fills it in. The chain joins TRBV6-4 to TRBJ2-2, with 9 bases that match TRBD1. There are 16 residues in the CDR3. The V and J ends lost 6 bases and 1 base, in that order; junction bases with no gene match: 6. The germline V gene has CDR1 MRHNA and CDR2 SNTAGT. The sequenced CDR3 bases are TGTGCCAGCAGCGCCCTGGGACAGGGGAACACCGGGGAG. This encodes CASSALGQGNTGE. The complete CDR3 protein is CASSALGQGNTGELFF.

Remarks on this clone: The sequenced fragment ends 3 residues before the CDR3 boundary, so the rest is inferred from the germline J gene. The chain links TRBV18 to TRBJ1-2, with 8 bases lining up with TRBD1. The junction had 10 bases not matched to a gene; V was cut back by 6 bases and J by 4 bases. CDR1 is KGHSH, CDR2 LQKENI, per germline. The CDR3 is made up of 15 amino acids. CDR3 DNA (partial): TGTGCCAGCTCCCCCTCCGGGACAGGAAGCTATGGC. This sequence encodes CASSPSGTGSYG. The entire CDR3 reads CASSPSGTGSYGYTF.

Concerning this clone: Coverage ceases 3 residues before the CDR3 finishes, and the germline J gene fills in the end. The chain uses TRBV20-1 and TRBJ2-7; D might be TRBD1 or TRBD2, each matching 6 bases. Germline V gene sequence: CDR1 DFQATT, CDR2 SNEGSKA (reference sequence). The CDR3 totals 17 residues. V dropped 0 bases and J dropped 4 bases, with 22 bases sitting between them. The CDR3: CSAREGGTSFFEYEQYF. The DNA read from the CDR3 is TGCAGTGCTAGAGAAGGCGGGACAAGCTTTTTTGAGTACGAG.

With respect to this clone: The germline gene is not matched at one end of the junction; a read error may be the cause. The read comes to an end 3 residues before the CDR3 does, leaving the germline J gene to fill in the end. The sample holds other DNA sequences that translate to the same CDR3. The chain is built from TRBV7-9 and TRBJ1-3; the D gene is possibly TRBD1 (5 bases). The CDR3 totals 14 residues. CDR1 and CDR2 (germline): SEHNR, FQNEAQ (reference sequence). CDR3 region: CASSLQGSGNTIYF. CDR3 DNA, as far as it was read: TGTGCCAGCAGCTTACAGGGCTCTGGAAACACT.

A note on this clone: Coverage ceases 3 residues before the CDR3 finishes, and the germline J gene fills in the end. The V call is TRBV18, the J call TRBJ1-6, with 7 bases that match TRBD1. Germline CDR1 and CDR2: KGHSH and LQKENI. The CDR3 sequence is 15 residues long. After removal of 2 bases from V and 9 bases from J, the junction contained 7 bases not matched to a gene. The CDR3 bases that were read are TGTGCCAGCTCACCAGACGCAGGGGGTATTTCACCC. Amino acids: CASSPDAGGISP. The entire CDR3 protein reads CASSPDAGGISPLHF. Supplemented by reference TRBV18 and TRBJ1-6, the full variable domain reads NAGVMQNPRHLVRRRGQEARLRCSPMKGHSHVYWYRQLPEEGLKFMVYLQKENIIDESGMPKERFSAEFPKEGPSILRIQQVVRGDSAAYFCASSPDAGGISPLHFGNGTRLTVT.

The CDR3 loop is CSASHGGFDQPQHF. CDR3 bases read: TGCAGTGCTAGTCACGGGGGTTTCGATCAGCCC. The rearrangement joins TRBV20-1 to TRBJ1-5, with D maybe TRBD1 (5 bases). The read terminates 3 residues before the CDR3 end, so the remaining end is supplied by the germline J gene. Trimming took 3 bases from V and 5 from J, leaving 14 bases between them. The germline gives CDR1 DFQATT, CDR2 SNEGSKA (reference sequence). The CDR3 has 14 residues.

Notes on this clone: The read ends 3 residues before the CDR3 terminus; that terminus is restored from the germline J gene. The chain is built from TRBV7-2 and TRBJ2-5, with a tentative D call TRBD1 (5 bases). V shed 3 bases and J shed 5 bases, with 7 bases lying between them. The germline V gene has CDR1 SGHTA and CDR2 FQGNSA. The CDR3 has 12 amino acids. Partial CDR3 DNA: TGTGCCAGCAGCTTGGGGCTGGAGACC. This gives the protein CASSLGLET. The full-length CDR3 reads as CASSLGLETQYF.

Notes on this clone: Sequencing ends 3 residues short of the CDR3 end; the germline J gene provides the rest. The rearrangement joins TRBV15 to TRBJ1-5, with D possibly matching TRBD1 (6 bases). Trimming cost V 1 base and J 7 bases, with 11 bases left between them. Germline CDR1 reads LNHNV; CDR2 reads YYDKDF (reference sequence). The CDR3 is made up of 14 amino acids. CDR3 protein: CATSRGGQQQPQHF. CDR3 bases read: TGTGCCACCAGCAGAGGGGGGCAGCAGCAGCCC.

Notes on this clone: The read falls 3 residues short of the CDR3 end, and the missing part is taken from the germline J gene. The chain recombines TRBV30 with TRBJ2-3; TRBD2 matches at 9 bases. The V segment lost 3 bases and the J segment 0 bases; nucleotides outside the gene matches: 7. The CDR3 runs to 16 residues. CDR1 and CDR2 (germline): GTSNPN, SVGIG (reference sequence). The sequenced CDR3 bases are TGTGCCTGGAGCCGGGGAGCGGGGGGTAGCACAGATACG. Amino acids: CAWSRGAGGSTDT. The whole CDR3 region reads CAWSRGAGGSTDTQYF.

As to this clone: The read terminates 3 residues ahead of where the CDR3 ends, so the germline J gene completes it. V usage is TRBV5-1 and J usage is TRBJ1-1; no firm D call. Germline CDR1 and CDR2: SGHRS and YFSETQ. V lost 0 bases, J lost 1 base, and 7 bases lay in between. CDR3 length equals 14 residues. The covered CDR3 bases are TGCGCCAGCAGCTTGGCACAACAGAACACTGAA. Translating it yields CASSLAQQNTE. The entire CDR3 reads CASSLAQQNTEAFF.

As to this clone: The read is 3 residues too short to cover the CDR3 end, so that end is filled in from the germline J gene. The chain employs TRBV6-2 or TRBV6-3 and TRBJ1-2, with TRBD1 identical over 12 bases. The CDR3 is 16 amino acids. Germline V gives CDR1 MNHEY, CDR2 SVGEGT. The sequenced part of the CDR3 DNA is TGTGCCAGCAGGCATCCGGGACAGGGGGCTTATCACGAC. It yields the protein CASRHPGQGAYHD. The complete CDR3 sequence is CASRHPGQGAYHDYTF.

This CDR3 reads CASSNWAARPRRSGANVLFF. The CDR3 bases that were read are TGTGCCAGTAGTAATTGGGCAGCCCGTCCACGCCGCTCTGGGGCCAACGTA. This chain joins TRBV19 and TRBJ1-4; possibly TRBD1 for D (5 bases). The DNA ends 3 residues before the CDR3 does, and the rest of the CDR3 is filled in from the germline J gene. CDR1 LNHDA and CDR2 SQIVND come from the germline V gene (reference sequence). The CDR3 contains 20 residues.

With respect to this clone: The CDR3 end is not reached by the read, which stops 3 residues before it; the germline J gene fills it in. The chain has TRBV20-1 and TRBJ2-3, with 16 bases lining up with TRBD2. The CDR3 spans 22 residues. The V and J ends lost 2 bases and 3 bases, in that order; junction bases with no gene match: 20. CDR1 and CDR2 (germline): DFQATT, SNEGSKA (reference sequence). Partial CDR3 DNA: TGCAGTGCTAGAACCCCAATACCGGGACTAGCGGGGGGGCGGGGCTTGACAGATACG. The encoded protein is CSARTPIPGLAGGRGLTDT. The CDR3 reads in full as CSARTPIPGLAGGRGLTDTQYF.

With respect to this clone: Read sequence stops 3 residues before the CDR3 end, and the germline J gene provides the missing end. The chain links TRBV7-2 to TRBJ2-1; possibly TRBD2 for D (5 bases). CDR3 length equals 14 residues. CDR1 is SGHTA and CDR2 is FQGNSA in the germline V gene. Deletions cut 1 base from V and 6 bases from J, with 10 bases between. The covered CDR3 bases are TGTGCCAGCAGCTTAGGTAATAGCGTCAATGAG. As protein: CASSLGNSVNE. The complete CDR3 reads CASSLGNSVNEQFF.

In regard to this clone: The read stops 3 residues short of the end of the CDR3; the missing end is completed from the germline J gene. The rearrangement joins TRBV10-1 to TRBJ2-4; TRBD2 agrees at 10 bases. The CDR3 extends over 16 amino acids. The germline CDR1 and CDR2 sequences are WNHNN and SYGVQD (reference sequence). CDR3 bases read: TGCGCCAGCAGTGAGACTAGCGGGGTTATTGGGGAGACT. This gives the protein CASSETSGVIGET. The full CDR3 reads CASSETSGVIGETQYF.

Details on this clone: The CDR3 end lies 3 residues beyond the end of the read and is filled in from the germline J gene. V is TRBV30 and J is TRBJ1-4; D remains ambiguous. Germline V gives CDR1 GTSNPN, CDR2 SVGIG (reference sequence). V lost 0 bases, J lost 8 bases, and 16 bases lay in between. The CDR3 runs 15 residues. This chain's CDR3 is CAWSVATLRNEKLFF. The covered CDR3 bases are TGTGCCTGGAGTGTGGCGACACTCCGGAACGAAAAA.

In regard to this clone: The DNA ends 3 residues before the CDR3 does, and the rest of the CDR3 is filled in from the germline J gene. V and J are TRBV20-1 and TRBJ2-1, with D maybe TRBD2 (6 bases). CDR3 size: 13 residues. Germline values: CDR1 DFQATT, CDR2 SNEGSKA (reference sequence). V lost 5 bases, J lost 0 bases, and 8 bases lay in between. CDR3: CSAGGSSYNEQFF. CDR3 DNA, as far as it was read: TGCAGTGCTGGGGGGAGCTCCTACAATGAG.

Comment on this clone: The read falls 3 residues short of the CDR3 end, and the missing part is taken from the germline J gene. This sequence joins TRBV2 and TRBJ2-1; 12 positions agree with TRBD2. CDR3 length: 17 amino acids. V trimming: 6 bases; J trimming: 1 base; junction bases outside the gene matches: 7. Per the germline V gene, CDR1 is SNHLY and CDR2 is FYNNEI. CDR3 in amino acids: CASREASGGASYNEQFF. The CDR3 bases that were read are TGTGCCAGCAGGGAGGCTAGCGGGGGGGCTTCCTACAATGAG.

Of note for this clone: Read sequence stops 3 residues before the CDR3 end, and the germline J gene provides the missing end. The genes are TRBV20-1 and TRBJ2-3; D ambiguous. The germline CDR1 and CDR2 sequences are DFQATT and SNEGSKA (reference sequence). This CDR3 spans 14 amino acids. The CDR3 loop is CSARDSSQVETQYF. The part of the CDR3 DNA that was read is TGCAGTGCTAGAGACAGCTCCCAGGTGGAGACG.

A remark on this clone: The CDR3 end falls 3 residues outside the read, so it is completed with the germline J gene. The gene calls are TRBV20-1 and TRBJ2-3, with 12 bases fitting TRBD2. Germline assignment: CDR1 DFQATT and CDR2 SNEGSKA (reference sequence). The CDR3 runs 15 residues. V lost 3 bases to trimming and J lost 6 bases; unmatched junction nucleotides: 7. The CDR3 bases that were read are TGCAGTGCTAGTCCCGGACTAGCGGGGTTGGATACG. Amino acids: CSASPGLAGLDT. The entire CDR3 protein is CSASPGLAGLDTQYF.

In the case of this clone: The read is 3 residues too short to cover the CDR3 end, so that end is filled in from the germline J gene. The rearrangement uses TRBV6-2 or TRBV6-3 and TRBJ1-5, with 7 bases identical to TRBD1. CDR1 MNHEY and CDR2 SVGEGT come from the germline V gene. Trimming removed 5 bases from V and 6 bases from J; junction bases left unmatched: 4. The CDR3 runs to 13 residues. This chain's CDR3 is CASSPQGSQPQHF. The CDR3 DNA, read in part, is TGTGCCAGCAGTCCACAGGGGAGTCAGCCC.

CDR3: CASSFTDRFQYF. The part of the CDR3 DNA that was read is TGTGCCAGCAGCTTTACGGACAGATTT. V and J are TRBV7-9 and TRBJ2-4; perhaps TRBD1 as D (6 bases). Sequencing ends 3 residues short of the CDR3 end; the germline J gene provides the rest. The CDR3 loop spans 12 amino acids. Germline V gene sequence: CDR1 SEHNR, CDR2 FQNEAQ (reference sequence).

About this clone: The sample holds other DNA sequences that translate to the same CDR3. The sequenced CDR3 bases are TGTGCCAGCAGTTACGGGCGGGGCAATGAG. This translates into CASSYGRGNE. The full CDR3 protein reads CASSYGRGNEQFF. The V and J genes are TRBV6-2 or TRBV6-3 and TRBJ2-1; a weak D match, TRBD2 (6 bases). The read ends 3 residues early relative to the CDR3; the germline J gene fills the gap. The CDR3 is made up of 13 amino acids. V was clipped by 2 bases and J by 6 bases, with 8 bases between them. The germline CDR1 and CDR2 sequences are MNHEY and SVGEGT.

As for this clone: The junction departs from germline at one end; a sequencing error may be responsible. Other DNA sequences from this sample encode an identical CDR3 as well. The CDR3 loop is CASSNGVGNTIYF. The sequenced part of the CDR3 DNA is TGTGCCAGCAGCAACGGGGTCGGAAACACG. The chain links TRBV7-2 to TRBJ1-3; no firm D call. The DNA ends 3 residues before the CDR3 does, and the rest of the CDR3 is filled in from the germline J gene. From germline, CDR1 is SGHTA and CDR2 FQGNSA. The CDR3 covers 13 residues.

Comments on this clone: The read terminates 3 residues ahead of where the CDR3 ends, so the germline J gene completes it. The V call is TRBV23-1, the J call TRBJ2-4; D uncertain. TRBV23-1 is flagged as an ORF with uncertain function. The length of the CDR3 is 13 residues. The part of the CDR3 DNA that was read is TGCGCCAGCAGGGAGTCGGCTAACTATGGT. This encodes CASRESANYG. In full, the CDR3 reads CASRESANYGQYF.